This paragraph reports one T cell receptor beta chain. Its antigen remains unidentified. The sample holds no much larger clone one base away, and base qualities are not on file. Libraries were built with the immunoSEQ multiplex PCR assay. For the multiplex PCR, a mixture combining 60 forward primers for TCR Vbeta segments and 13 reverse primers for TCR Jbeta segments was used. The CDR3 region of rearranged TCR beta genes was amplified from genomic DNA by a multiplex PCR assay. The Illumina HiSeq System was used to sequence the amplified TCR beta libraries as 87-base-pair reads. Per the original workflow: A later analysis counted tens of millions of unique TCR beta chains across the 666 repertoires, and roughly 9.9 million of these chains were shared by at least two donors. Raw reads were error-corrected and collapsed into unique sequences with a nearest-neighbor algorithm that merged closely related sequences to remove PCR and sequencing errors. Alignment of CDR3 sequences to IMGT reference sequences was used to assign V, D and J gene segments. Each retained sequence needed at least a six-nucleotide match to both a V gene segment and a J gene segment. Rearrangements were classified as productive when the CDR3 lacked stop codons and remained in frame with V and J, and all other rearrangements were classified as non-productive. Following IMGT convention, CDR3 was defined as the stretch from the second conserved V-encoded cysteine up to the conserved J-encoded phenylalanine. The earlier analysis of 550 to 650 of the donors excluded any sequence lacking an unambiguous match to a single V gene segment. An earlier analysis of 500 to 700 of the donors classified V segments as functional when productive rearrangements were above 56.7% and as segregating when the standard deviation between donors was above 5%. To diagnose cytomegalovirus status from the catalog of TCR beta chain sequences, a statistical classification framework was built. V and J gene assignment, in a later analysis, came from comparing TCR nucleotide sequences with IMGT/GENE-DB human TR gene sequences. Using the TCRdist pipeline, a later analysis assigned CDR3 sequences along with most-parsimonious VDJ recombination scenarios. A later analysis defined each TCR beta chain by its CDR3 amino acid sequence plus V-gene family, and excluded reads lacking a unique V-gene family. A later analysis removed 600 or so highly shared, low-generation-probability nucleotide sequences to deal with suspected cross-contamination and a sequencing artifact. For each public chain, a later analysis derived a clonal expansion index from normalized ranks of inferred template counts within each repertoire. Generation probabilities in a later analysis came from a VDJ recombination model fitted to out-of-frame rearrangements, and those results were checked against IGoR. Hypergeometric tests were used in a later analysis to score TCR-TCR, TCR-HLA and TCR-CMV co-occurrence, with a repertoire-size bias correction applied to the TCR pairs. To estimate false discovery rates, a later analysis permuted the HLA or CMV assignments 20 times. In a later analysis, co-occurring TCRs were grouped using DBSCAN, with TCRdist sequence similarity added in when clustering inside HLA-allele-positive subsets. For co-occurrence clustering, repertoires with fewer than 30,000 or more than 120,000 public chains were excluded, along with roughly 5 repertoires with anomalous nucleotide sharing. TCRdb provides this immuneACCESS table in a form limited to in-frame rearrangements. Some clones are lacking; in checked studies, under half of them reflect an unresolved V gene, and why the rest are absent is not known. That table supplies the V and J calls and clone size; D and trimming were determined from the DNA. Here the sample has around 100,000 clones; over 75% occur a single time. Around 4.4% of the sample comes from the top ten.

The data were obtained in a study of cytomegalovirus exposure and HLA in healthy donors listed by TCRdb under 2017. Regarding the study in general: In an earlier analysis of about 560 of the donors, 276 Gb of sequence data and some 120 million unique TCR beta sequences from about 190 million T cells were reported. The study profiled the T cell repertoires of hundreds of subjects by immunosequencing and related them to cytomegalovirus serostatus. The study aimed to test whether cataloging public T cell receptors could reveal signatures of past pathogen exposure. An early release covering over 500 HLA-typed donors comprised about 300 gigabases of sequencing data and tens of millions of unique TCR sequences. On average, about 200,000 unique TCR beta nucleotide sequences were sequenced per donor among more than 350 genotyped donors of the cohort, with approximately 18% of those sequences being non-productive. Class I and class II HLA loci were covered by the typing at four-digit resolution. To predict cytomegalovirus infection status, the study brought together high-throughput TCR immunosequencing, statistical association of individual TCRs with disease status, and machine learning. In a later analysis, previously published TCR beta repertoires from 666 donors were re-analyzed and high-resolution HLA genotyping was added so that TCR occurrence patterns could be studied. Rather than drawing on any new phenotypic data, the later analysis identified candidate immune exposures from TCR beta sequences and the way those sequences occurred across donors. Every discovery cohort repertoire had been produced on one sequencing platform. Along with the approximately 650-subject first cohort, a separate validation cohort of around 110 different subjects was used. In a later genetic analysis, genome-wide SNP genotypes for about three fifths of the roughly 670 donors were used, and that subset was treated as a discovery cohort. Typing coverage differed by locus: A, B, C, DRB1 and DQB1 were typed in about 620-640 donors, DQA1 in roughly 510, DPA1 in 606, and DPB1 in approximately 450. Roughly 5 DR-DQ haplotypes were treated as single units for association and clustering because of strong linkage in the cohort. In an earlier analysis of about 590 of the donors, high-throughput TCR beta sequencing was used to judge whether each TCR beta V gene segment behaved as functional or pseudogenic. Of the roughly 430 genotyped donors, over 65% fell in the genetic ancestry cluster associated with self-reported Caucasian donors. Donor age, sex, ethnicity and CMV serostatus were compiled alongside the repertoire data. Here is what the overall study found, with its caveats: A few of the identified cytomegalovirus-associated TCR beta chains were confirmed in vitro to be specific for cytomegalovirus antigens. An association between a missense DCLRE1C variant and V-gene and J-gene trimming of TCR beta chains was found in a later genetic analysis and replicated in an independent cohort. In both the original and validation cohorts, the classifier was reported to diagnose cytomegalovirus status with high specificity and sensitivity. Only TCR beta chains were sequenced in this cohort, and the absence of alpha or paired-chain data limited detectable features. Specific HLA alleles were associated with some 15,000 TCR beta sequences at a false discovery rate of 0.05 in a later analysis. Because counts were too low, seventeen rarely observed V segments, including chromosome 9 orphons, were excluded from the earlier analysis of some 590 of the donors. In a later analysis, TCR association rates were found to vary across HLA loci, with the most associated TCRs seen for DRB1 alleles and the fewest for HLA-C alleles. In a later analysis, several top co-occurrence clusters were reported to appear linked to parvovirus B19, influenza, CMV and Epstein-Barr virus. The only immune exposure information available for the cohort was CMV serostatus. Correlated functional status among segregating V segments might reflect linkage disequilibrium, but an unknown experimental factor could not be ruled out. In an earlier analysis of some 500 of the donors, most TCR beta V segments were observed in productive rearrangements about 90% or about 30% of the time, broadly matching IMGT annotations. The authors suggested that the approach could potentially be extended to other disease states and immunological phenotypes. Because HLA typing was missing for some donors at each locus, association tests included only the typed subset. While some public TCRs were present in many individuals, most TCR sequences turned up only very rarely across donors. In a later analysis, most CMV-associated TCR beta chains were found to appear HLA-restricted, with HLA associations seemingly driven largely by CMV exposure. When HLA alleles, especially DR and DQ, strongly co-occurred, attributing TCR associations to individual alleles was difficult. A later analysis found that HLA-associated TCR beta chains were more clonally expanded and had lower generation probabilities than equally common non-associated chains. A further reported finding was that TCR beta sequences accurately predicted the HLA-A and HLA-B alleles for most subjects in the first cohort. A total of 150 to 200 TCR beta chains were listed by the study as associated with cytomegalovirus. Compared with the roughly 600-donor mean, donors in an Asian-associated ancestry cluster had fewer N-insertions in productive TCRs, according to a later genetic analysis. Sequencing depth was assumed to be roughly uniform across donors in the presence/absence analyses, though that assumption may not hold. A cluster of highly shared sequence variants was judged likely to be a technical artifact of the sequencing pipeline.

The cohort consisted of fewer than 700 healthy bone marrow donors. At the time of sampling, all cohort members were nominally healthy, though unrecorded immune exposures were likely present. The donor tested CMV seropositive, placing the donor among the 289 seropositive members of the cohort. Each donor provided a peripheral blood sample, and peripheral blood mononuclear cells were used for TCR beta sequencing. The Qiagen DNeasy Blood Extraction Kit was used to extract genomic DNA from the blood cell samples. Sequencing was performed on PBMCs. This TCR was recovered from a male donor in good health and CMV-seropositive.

The sequenced DNA: TGTGCCAGCAGTGAGGCAGGTGCCCTTAATGAGCAGTTCTTC. Translated, this gives CASSEAGALNEQFF. The rearrangement joined TRBV25-1 to TRBJ2-1, with no confident D gene call. V loses 3 bases of germline sequence and J loses 7 bases, and the interval between the two ends is 13 bases. Counted from cysteine to phenylalanine, this CDR3 has 14 amino acids. Only CDR3 DNA is held: 42 bases, read in frame from base 1. The CDR1 and CDR2 encoded by the germline V gene are MGHDK and SYGVNS.